This T cell receptor beta chain originates from a study of blood T cell repertoires in COVID-19. Study-wide background: Samples of COVID-19 (acute and convalescent) were obtained from the United States, Italy and Spain. PBMCs, B-cell-depleted T cells, or T cells provided the cDNA or gDNA that made up the material.

TCRdb's copy holds only in-frame clones and misses some; the assay was immunoSEQ multiplex PCR. The data show some 70,000 clones, roughly 85% seen once. Per germline, CDR1 MDHEN and CDR2 SYDVKM. This CDR3 is 14 amino acids long. The ends were cut back, 7 bases at V and 5 bases at J, with 17 bases in the middle. The receptor comes from a young man with acute or convalescent COVID-19. Specimen: peripheral blood. The rearrangement uses TRBV28 and TRBJ1-2, with D perhaps matching TRBD1 (6 bases). CDR3 amino acids: CASTRGGEGYGYTF. CDR3 DNA: TGTGCCAGCACCAGAGGGGGAGAGGGGTATGGCTACACCTTC.